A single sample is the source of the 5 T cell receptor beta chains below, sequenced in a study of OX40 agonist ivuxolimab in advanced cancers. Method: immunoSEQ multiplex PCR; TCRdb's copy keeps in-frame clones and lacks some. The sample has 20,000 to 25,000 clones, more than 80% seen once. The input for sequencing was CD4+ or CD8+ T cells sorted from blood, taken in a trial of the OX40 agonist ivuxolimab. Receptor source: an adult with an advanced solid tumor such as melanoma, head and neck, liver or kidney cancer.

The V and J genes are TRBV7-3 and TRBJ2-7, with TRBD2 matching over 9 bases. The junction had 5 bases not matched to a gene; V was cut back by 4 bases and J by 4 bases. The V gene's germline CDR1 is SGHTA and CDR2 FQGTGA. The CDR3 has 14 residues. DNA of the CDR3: TGTGCCAGCAGCTCGGGCGGGGGGGCGTACGAGCAGTACTTC. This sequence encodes CASSSGGGAYEQYF.

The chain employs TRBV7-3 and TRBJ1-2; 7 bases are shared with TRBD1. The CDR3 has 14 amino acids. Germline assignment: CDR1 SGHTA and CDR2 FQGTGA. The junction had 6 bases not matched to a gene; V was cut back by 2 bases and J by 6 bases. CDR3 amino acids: CASSLSTGQNGYTF. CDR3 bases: TGTGCCAGCAGCTTATCGACAGGGCAGAATGGCTACACCTTC.

CDR3: CATSKSRTGGTEAFF. The CDR3, as DNA: TGTGCCACCAGCAAATCTAGGACAGGGGGCACTGAAGCTTTCTTT. The gene calls are TRBV15 and TRBJ1-1, with TRBD1 matching 10 bases. This CDR3 region has 15 residues. The germline V gene encodes CDR1 LNHNV and CDR2 YYDKDF (reference sequence). V dropped 4 bases and J dropped 4; count of bases not matched to a gene: 6.

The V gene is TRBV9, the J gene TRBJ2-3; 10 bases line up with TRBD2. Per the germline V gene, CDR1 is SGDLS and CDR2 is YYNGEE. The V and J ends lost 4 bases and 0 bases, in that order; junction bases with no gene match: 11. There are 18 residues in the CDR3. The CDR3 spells CASSSFGASGGSTDTQYF. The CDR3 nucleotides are TGTGCCAGCAGCTCCTTTGGGGCTAGCGGGGGTAGCACAGATACGCAGTATTTT.

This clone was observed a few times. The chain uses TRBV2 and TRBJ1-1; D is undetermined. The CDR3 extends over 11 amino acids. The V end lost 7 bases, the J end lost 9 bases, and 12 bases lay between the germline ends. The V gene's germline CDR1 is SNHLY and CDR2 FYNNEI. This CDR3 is CASIVPLKAFF. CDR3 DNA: TGTGCCAGCATCGTCCCTTTGAAAGCTTTCTTT.